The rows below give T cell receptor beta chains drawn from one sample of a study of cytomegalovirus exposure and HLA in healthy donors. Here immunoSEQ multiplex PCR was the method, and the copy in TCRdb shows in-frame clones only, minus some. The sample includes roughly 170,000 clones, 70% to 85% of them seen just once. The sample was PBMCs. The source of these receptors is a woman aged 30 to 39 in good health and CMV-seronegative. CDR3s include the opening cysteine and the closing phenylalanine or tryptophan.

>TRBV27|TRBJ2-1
CASSLSRGRNEQFF
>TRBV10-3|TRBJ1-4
CAISAGVDEKLFF
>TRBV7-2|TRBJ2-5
CASSHSGSGETQYF
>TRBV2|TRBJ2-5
CASRLNSGGGTQYF
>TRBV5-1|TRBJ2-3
CASSLVRETLINTDTQYF
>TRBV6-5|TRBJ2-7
CASSYANRRPYEQYF
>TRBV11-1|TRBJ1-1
CASSFGQGATEAFF
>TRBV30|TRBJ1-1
CAWSGGDRPEAFF
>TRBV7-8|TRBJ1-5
CASSLGTGGNQPQHF
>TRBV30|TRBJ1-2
CAWSPWTGRADYGYTF
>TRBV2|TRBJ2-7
CASSEFSGGPYEQYF
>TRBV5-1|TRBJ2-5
CASSLAGVSLQETQYF
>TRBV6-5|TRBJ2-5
CASSRRQGAWETQYF
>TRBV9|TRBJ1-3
CASSERAGGMSGNTIYF
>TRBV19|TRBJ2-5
CASSSTSTQETQYF
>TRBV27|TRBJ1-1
CASSAQGTRTEAFF
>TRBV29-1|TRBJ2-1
CSVARGPLTSGQGEQFF
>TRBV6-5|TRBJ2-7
CASSPPGKLFYEQYF
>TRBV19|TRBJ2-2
CASSSLRDTDTGELFF
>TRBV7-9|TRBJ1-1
CASALGGTEAFF
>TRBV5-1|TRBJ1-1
CASSMGQGDTEAFF
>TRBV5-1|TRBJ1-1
CASSLDRAGAEAFF
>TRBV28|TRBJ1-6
CASSLGQYSPLHF
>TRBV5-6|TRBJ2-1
CASSVGGPYNEQFF
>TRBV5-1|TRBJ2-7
CASSLNLFGAAEGEQYF
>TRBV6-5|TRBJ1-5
CASSPRTGGQPQHF
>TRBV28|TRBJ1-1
CASSFSGGYTEAFF
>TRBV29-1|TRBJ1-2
CSVGTGINYGYTF
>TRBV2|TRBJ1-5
CASSEGREGQPQHF
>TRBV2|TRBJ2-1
CASSEDGGRAVEQFF
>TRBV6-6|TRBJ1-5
CASSPGQGRPQHF
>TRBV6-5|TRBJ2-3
CASSYSEEGFADTQYF
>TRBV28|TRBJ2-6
CASSRETPSGANVLTF
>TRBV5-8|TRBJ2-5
CASRPGTSGNQETQYF
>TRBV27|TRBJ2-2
CASSLWAGAGELFF
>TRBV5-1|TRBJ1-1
CASSSTGTEFEAFF
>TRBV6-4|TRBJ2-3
CASSDLAGADTQYF
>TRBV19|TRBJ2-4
CASSIGGTRAKNIQYF
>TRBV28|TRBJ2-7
CASSSITGQGVYEQYF
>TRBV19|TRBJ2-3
CASQGIAGRGTDTQYF
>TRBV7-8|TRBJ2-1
CASSQAGLGEQFF
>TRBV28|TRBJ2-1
CASTAAPGQGYNEQFF
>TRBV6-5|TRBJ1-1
CASSFLQDVNPEAFF